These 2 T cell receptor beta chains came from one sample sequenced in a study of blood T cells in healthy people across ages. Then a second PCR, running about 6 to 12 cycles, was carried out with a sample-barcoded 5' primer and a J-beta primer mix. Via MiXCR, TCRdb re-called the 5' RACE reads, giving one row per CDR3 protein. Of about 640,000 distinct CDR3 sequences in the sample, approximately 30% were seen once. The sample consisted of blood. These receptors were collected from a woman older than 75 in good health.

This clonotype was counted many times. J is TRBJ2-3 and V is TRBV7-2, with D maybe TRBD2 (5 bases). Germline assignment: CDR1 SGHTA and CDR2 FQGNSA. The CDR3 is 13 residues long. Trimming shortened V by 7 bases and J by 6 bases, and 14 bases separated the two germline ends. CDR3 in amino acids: CASTTPREDTQYF. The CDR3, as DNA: TGTGCCAGCACCACCCCAAGGGAGGATACGCAGTATTTT.

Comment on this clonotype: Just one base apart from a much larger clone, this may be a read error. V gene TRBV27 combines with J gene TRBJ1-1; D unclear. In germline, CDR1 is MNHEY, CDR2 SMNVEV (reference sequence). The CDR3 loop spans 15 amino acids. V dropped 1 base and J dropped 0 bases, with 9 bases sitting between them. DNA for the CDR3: TGTGCCAGCAGTTTATTGGCCGAACTGAACACTGAAGCTTTCTTT. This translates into CASSLLAELNTEAFF.